This T cell receptor beta chain was identified during a study of cytomegalovirus exposure and HLA in healthy donors. V was pared by 3 bases and J by 8 bases, with 18 bases of the junction left unmatched. This CDR3 contains 17 residues. The germline V gene encodes CDR1 MGHDK and CDR2 SYGVNS. Healthy bone marrow donors supplied every sample. Study-level results: In terms of immune exposure information, only CMV serostatus was available. The investigators catalogued 150 to 200 TCR beta chains as cytomegalovirus-associated.

Researchers ran the PCR with 60 Vbeta and 13 Jbeta primers. Libraries were prepared by immunoSEQ multiplex PCR; TCRdb keeps only in-frame clonotypes and omits some of them. In the table there are 150,000 to 180,000 clones, about 68% of which are singletons. Worth noting for this clone: Its antigen remains unidentified.

The sequenced material came from PBMCs. The TCR comes from a man aged 25-45 years in good health and CMV-seronegative. J is TRBJ1-2 and V is TRBV25-1; 7 positions agree with TRBD1. The CDR3 sequence: CASSDPLPSTGWMGYTF. In DNA, the CDR3 is TGTGCCAGCAGTGACCCGTTGCCTTCGACAGGGTGGATGGGCTACACCTTC.